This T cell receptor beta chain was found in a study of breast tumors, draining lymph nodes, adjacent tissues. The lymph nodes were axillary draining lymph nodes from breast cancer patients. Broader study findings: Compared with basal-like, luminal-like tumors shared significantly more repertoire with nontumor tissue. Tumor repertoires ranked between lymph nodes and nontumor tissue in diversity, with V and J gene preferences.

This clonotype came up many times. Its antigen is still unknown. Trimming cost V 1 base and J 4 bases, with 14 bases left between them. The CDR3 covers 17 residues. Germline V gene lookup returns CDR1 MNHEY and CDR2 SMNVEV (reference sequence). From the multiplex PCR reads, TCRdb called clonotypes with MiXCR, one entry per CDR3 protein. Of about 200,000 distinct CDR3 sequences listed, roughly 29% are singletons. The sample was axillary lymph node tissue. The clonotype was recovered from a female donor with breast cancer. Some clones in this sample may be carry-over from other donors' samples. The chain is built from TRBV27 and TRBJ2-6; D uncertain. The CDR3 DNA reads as TGTGCCAGCAGTTTATACCGGGCGATGGGGGGGGCCAACGTCCTGACTTTC. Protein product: CASSLYRAMGGANVLTF.